A single sample gave rise to the 14 T cell receptor beta chains below, sequenced in a study of T-cell memory formation after mild COVID-19. MiXCR, applied by TCRdb to the 5' RACE reads, yields one record per CDR3 protein. Of 200,000 to 250,000 distinct CDR3 sequences in the sample, over 9.5% were seen once. Sequencing was done on a sample of PBMCs or a T cell subset sorted from them (not recorded which). Receptors were obtained from a man aged 18 to 35 who had mild COVID-19 (a few samples of this study predate the infection). Cell type and time point are not known.

This clonotype was counted between two and nine times. The chain links TRBV7-2 to TRBJ2-1, with TRBD2 as a possible D gene (6 bases). CDR3 size: 15 residues. Germline V gene data show CDR1 as SGHTA and CDR2 as FQGNSA. Trimming pared 6 bases from V and 4 bases from J, leaving 16 bases between. The CDR3 DNA sequence: TGTGCCAGCAGGCGAGGAGGGAGCAGTTACAATGAGCAGTTCTTC. This codes for CASRRGGSSYNEQFF. The full variable domain, in which reference TRBV7-2 and TRBJ2-1 provide the parts outside the CDR3, is GAGVSQSPSNKVTEKGKDVELRCDPISGHTALYWYRQSLGQGLEFLIYFQGNSAPDKSGLPSDRFSAERTGGSVSTLTIQRTQQEDSAVYLCASRRGGSSYNEQFFGPGTRLTVL.

This clonotype was recorded a few times. The chain joins TRBV7-2 to TRBJ1-1; no firm D call. This CDR3 contains 14 residues. The germline CDR1 and CDR2 sequences are SGHTA and FQGNSA. The V and J ends lost 2 bases and 1 base respectively, with 8 bases between them. The CDR3, as DNA: TGTGCCAGCAGCTTAACGAACTCGAACACTGAAGCTTTCTTT. Its protein is CASSLTNSNTEAFF.

The J gene is TRBJ1-5, the V gene TRBV6-5; 8 bases fit TRBD1. Germline V gene sequence: CDR1 MNHEY, CDR2 SVGAGI. The CDR3 is 17 amino acids. V shed 6 bases, J shed 0 bases, and the junction held 10 bases outside the gene matches. This CDR3 reads CASRPDRASYSNQPQHF. CDR3 in DNA: TGTGCCAGCAGGCCGGACAGGGCTTCTTATAGCAATCAGCCCCAGCATTTT.

This clonotype was observed a few times. The chain uses TRBV6-2 or TRBV6-3 and TRBJ2-2; 7 bases are a match to TRBD1. This CDR3 is built from 14 residues. The V segment lost 5 bases and the J segment 7 bases; nucleotides outside the gene matches: 7. From germline, CDR1 is MNHEY and CDR2 SVGEGT. The CDR3 nucleotides are TGTGCCAGCAGTCGCACAGGGGCCGGCGGGGAGCTGTTTTTT. Protein sequence: CASSRTGAGGELFF.

The V gene is TRBV19, the J gene TRBJ2-1, with 9 bases fitting TRBD2. Trimming cost V 6 bases and J 7 bases; bases outside gene matches: 16. Per the germline V gene, CDR1 is LNHDA and CDR2 is SQIVND (reference sequence). The CDR3 length is 17 residues. The CDR3 bases are TGTGCCAGTAGCAAGATCAAGCTAGCGGGGTGGGAGAATGAGCAGTTCTTC. Encoded protein: CASSKIKLAGWENEQFF.

A few counts support this clonotype. This sequence joins TRBV11-2 and TRBJ1-1, with TRBD1 as a possible D gene (6 bases). The CDR3 loop spans 15 amino acids. Germline V gene data show CDR1 as SGHAT and CDR2 as FQNNGV. Trimming stripped 5 bases from V and 0 bases from J, with 13 bases between. In nucleotides, the CDR3 is TGTGCCAGCAGCCCCCGGACAGACATGAACACTGAAGCTTTCTTT. The encoded protein is CASSPRTDMNTEAFF.

This clonotype showed up just a few times. The chain uses TRBV7-2 and TRBJ1-6; D is undetermined. CDR1 is SGHTA, CDR2 FQGNSA, per germline. This CDR3 comprises 16 residues. The germline V and J ends were trimmed by 5 bases and 7 bases, with 18 bases remaining between them. The CDR3 loop is CASSQRAGIGNSPLHF. CDR3 coding DNA: TGTGCCAGCAGCCAGCGCGCGGGGATCGGCAATTCACCCCTCCACTTT.

This clonotype was seen ten or more times. The chain has TRBV7-2 and TRBJ2-5; D is ambiguous. The germline V and J ends were trimmed by 0 bases and 2 bases, with 10 bases remaining between them. This CDR3 is 15 amino acids long. Germline loops: CDR1 SGHTA, CDR2 FQGNSA. CDR3 sequence: CASSLASVGQETQYF. In DNA form, the CDR3 reads TGTGCCAGCAGCTTAGCGTCGGTGGGGCAAGAGACCCAGTACTTC.

The CDR3 loop is CASTPVFDTNGVQPQHF. CDR3 in DNA: TGCGCCAGCACCCCCGTATTCGACACCAACGGGGTACAGCCCCAGCATTTT. V usage is TRBV4-3 and J usage is TRBJ1-5; no clear D gene. Germline assignment: CDR1 LGHNA and CDR2 YSLEER. V lost 7 bases and J 7 bases, leaving 26 bases between the germline ends. This CDR3 has 17 residues.

The chain uses TRBV7-2 and TRBJ2-2; 7 bases line up with TRBD1. V lost 5 bases to trimming and J lost 1 base; unmatched junction nucleotides: 1. The CDR3 length is 14 residues. In germline, CDR1 is SGHTA, CDR2 FQGNSA. The CDR3 bases are TGTGCCAGCAGCGGACAGGAGAACACCGGGGAGCTGTTTTTT. Translated, it gives CASSGQENTGELFF.

This clonotype was recorded a few times. This CDR3 reads CASSWTAMNTEAFF. CDR3 sequence (DNA): TGTGCCAGCAGTTGGACAGCGATGAACACTGAAGCTTTCTTT. This chain joins TRBV12-3 or TRBV12-4 and TRBJ1-1; the D gene is possibly TRBD1 (6 bases). V dropped 4 bases and J dropped 0 bases, with 9 bases sitting between them. This CDR3 comprises 14 residues.

This clonotype turned up a few times. The chain employs TRBV4-1 and TRBJ2-5; either TRBD1 or TRBD2 may fit D (5 bases each). Trimming cost V 5 bases and J 7 bases, with 17 bases left between them. This CDR3 region has 14 residues. Per germline, CDR1 MGHRA and CDR2 YSYEKL. In DNA, the CDR3 is TGCGCCAGCAGCGAACCTACAACGAGGGGGACCCAGTACTTC. Translating gives CASSEPTTRGTQYF.

This clonotype showed up many times. The chain carries TRBV5-1 and TRBJ1-6, with 8 bases fitting TRBD1. This CDR3 comprises 18 residues. The V gene end was trimmed by 1 base and the J gene end by 10 bases; junction bases not matched to a gene: 16. The V gene's germline CDR1 is SGHRS and CDR2 YFSETQ. The chain's CDR3 is CASSLSDTGGLLGSPLHF. The CDR3, as DNA: TGCGCCAGCAGCTTGTCAGACACAGGGGGTCTCCTTGGCTCACCCCTCCACTTT.

The CDR3 DNA follows: TGTGCCAGCAGCGTAGCCCGTGGGAGCACAGATACGCAGTATTTT. Its translation: CASSVARGSTDTQYF. The chain joins TRBV9 to TRBJ2-3; D not certain. V was shortened by 0 bases and J by 0 bases, with 8 bases between the two germline ends. This CDR3 region has 15 residues. From germline, CDR1 is SGDLS and CDR2 YYNGEE.